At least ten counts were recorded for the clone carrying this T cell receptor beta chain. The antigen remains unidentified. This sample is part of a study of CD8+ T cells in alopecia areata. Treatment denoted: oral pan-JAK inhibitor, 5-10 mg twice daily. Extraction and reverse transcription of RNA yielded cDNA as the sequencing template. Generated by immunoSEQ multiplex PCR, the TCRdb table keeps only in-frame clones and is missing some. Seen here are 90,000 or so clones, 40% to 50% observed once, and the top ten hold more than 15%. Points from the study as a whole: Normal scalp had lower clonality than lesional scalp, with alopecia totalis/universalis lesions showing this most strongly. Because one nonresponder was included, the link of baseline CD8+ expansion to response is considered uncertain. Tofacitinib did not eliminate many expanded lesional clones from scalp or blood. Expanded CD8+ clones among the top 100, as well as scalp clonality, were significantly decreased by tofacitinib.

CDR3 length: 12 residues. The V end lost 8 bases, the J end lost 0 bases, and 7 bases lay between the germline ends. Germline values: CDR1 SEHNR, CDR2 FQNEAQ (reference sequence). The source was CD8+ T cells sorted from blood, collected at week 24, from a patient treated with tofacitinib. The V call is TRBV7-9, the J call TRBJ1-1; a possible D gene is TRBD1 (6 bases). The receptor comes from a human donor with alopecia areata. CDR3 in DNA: TGTGCCAGCGCAGGGGTGAACACTGAAGCTTTCTTT. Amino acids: CASAGVNTEAFF.